Following are 3 T cell receptor beta chains from one sample sequenced in a study of regulatory T cells in long-lasting Graves disease. Time point indicated: newly diagnosed GD, antithyroid drugs for less than 3 months. The authors made the TCR library using RNA they extracted from PBMCs. In building TCR beta libraries, iRepertoire HTBI primers were used together with Arm-PCR of CDR3 regions. One entry per CDR3 protein, called by TCRdb with MiXCR from the multiplex PCR reads. This table holds hundreds of thousands of distinct CDR3 sequences, 15% to 20% found once. The sample also formed part of further work on T cells in Graves' hyperthyroidism and ophthalmopathy.

The specimen comprised peripheral blood mononuclear cells (PBMCs), sampled at new diagnosis, from a patient treated with antithyroid drugs. These receptors originate from a woman aged 40-60 years with Graves disease.

As for this clonotype: This may stem from a read error, because a much larger clone lies one nucleotide away. The gene calls are TRBV7-9 and TRBJ2-1; 11 positions match TRBD2. This CDR3 comprises 15 residues. Germline CDR1 reads SEHNR; CDR2 reads FQNEAQ (reference sequence). The CDR3 bases are TGTGCCTGCAGCCGACTAGCGGGGACCTACAATGAGCAGTTCTTC. Its protein is CACSRLAGTYNEQFF.

The CDR3 region has the DNA TGTGCCAGCAGTTGGGCAGGGGCTGTGAGCAATCAGCCCCAGCATTTT. It is translated as CASSWAGAVSNQPQHF. This sequence joins TRBV2 and TRBJ1-5, with a possible D match to TRBD1 (6 bases). The V end lost 5 bases, the J end lost 1 base, and 15 bases lay between the germline ends. Germline V gene data show CDR1 as SNHLY and CDR2 as FYNNEI. The CDR3 spans 16 residues.

This clonotype came up many times. The J gene is TRBJ1-3, the V gene TRBV7-2; 7 bases are a match to TRBD1. This CDR3 is built from 16 residues. V was clipped by 1 base and J by 6 bases; unmatched bases: 9. CDR1 is SGHTA and CDR2 is FQGNSA in the germline V gene. CDR3 residues: CASSLGHGQVANTIYF. In DNA form, the CDR3 reads TGTGCCAGCAGCTTAGGCCACGGACAGGTTGCAAACACCATATATTTT.